Presented here are 4 T cell receptor beta chains from one specimen sequenced in a study of blood T cell repertoires in COVID-19. Using immunoSEQ multiplex PCR, the repertoire was profiled, and TCRdb retains in-frame clones only, with some absent. The sample lists some 56,000 clones, about 82% occurring once. Sequenced input: peripheral blood. The receptors were sampled from an elderly woman with acute or convalescent COVID-19.

V is TRBV19 and J is TRBJ2-2; TRBD1 matches 9 bases. The CDR3 consists of 16 residues. Per germline, CDR1 LNHDA and CDR2 SQIVND (reference sequence). V gave up 3 bases and J gave up 5 bases; unmatched junction bases: 7. This CDR3 is CASSIRQGGRTGELFF. The CDR3 DNA reads TGTGCCAGTAGTATCCGACAGGGGGGACGAACCGGGGAGCTGTTTTTT.

V and J are TRBV6-5 and TRBJ1-5; TRBD1 is a possible D gene (5 bases). V was trimmed by 11 bases and J by 5 bases, leaving 19 bases between them. CDR3 size: 14 residues. From germline, CDR1 is MNHEY and CDR2 SVGAGI. CDR3 region: CAGNTGDPYQPQHF. DNA for the CDR3: TGTGCCGGAAATACAGGTGACCCCTATCAGCCCCAGCATTTT.

The chain carries TRBV7-2 and TRBJ1-2; TRBD1 aligns across 7 bases. The CDR3 covers 13 residues. From germline, CDR1 is SGHTA and CDR2 FQGNSA. The V and J ends lost 5 bases and 7 bases, in that order; junction bases with no gene match: 7. This CDR3 reads CASSATGVTGYTF. Written as DNA, the CDR3 is TGTGCCAGCAGCGCCACAGGGGTTACTGGCTACACCTTC.

The CDR3 spells CATSRDMFIDTQYF. As DNA, the CDR3 is TGTGCCACCAGCAGAGACATGTTCATAGATACGCAGTATTTT. The chain recombines TRBV15 with TRBJ2-3; D call uncertain. V lost 0 bases, J lost 5 bases, and 9 bases lay in between. The germline gives CDR1 LNHNV, CDR2 YYDKDF (reference sequence). The CDR3 runs to 14 residues.